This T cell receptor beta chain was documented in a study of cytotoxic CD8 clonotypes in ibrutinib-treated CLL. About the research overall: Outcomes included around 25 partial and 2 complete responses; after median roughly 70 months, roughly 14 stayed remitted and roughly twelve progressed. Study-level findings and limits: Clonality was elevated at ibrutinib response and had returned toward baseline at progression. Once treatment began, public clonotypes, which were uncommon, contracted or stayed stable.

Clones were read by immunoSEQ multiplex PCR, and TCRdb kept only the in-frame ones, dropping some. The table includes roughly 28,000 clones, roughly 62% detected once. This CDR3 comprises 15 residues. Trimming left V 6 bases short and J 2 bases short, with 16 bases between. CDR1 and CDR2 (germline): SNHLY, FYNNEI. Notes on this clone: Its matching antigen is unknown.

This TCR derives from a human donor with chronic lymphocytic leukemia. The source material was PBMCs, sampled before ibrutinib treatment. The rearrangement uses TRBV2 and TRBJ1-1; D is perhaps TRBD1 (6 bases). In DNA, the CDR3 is TGTGCCAGCAGCCCGATGACAGGAATTAACACTGAAGCTTTCTTT. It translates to CASSPMTGINTEAFF. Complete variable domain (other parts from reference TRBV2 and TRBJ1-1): EPEVTQTPSHQVTQMGQEVILRCVPISNHLYFYWYRQILGQKVEFLVSFYNNEISEKSEIFDDQFSVERPDGSNFTLKIRSTKLEDSAMYFCASSPMTGINTEAFFGQGTRLTVV.